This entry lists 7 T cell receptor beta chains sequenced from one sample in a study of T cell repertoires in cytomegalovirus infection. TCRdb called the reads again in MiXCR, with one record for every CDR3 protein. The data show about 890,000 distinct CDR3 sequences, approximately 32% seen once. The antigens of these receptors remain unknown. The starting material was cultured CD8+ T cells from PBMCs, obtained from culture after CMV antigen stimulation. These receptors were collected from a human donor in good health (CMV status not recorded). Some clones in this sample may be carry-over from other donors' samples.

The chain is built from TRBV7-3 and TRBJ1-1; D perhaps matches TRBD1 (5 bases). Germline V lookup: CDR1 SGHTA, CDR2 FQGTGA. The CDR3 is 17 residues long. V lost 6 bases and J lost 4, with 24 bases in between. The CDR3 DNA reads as TGTGCCAGCAGTCTTACTCCGGGTTCTGGGGGGAGCACTGAAGCTTTCTTT. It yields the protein CASSLTPGSGGSTEAFF.

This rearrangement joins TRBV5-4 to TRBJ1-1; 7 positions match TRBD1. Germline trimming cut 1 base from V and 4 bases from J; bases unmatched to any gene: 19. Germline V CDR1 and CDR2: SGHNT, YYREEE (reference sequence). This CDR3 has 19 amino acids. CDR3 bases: TGTGCCAGCAGCTTGCCATCACAGGGGACCACCAGGGGTAGCACTGAAGCTTTCTTT. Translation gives CASSLPSQGTTRGSTEAFF.

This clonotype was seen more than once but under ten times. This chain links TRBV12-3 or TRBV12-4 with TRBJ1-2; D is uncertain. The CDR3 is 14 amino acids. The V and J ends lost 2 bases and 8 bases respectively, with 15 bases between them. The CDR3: CASSLIGVAWGYTF. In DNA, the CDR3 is TGTGCCAGCAGTTTAATCGGGGTCGCCTGGGGCTACACCTTC.

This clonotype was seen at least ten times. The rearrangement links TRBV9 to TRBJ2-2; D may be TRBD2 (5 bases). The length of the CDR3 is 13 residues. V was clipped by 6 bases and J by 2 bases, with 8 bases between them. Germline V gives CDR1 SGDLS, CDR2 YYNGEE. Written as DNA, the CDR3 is TGTGCCAGCACCGAGGGAAACACCGGGGAGCTGTTTTTT. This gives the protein CASTEGNTGELFF.

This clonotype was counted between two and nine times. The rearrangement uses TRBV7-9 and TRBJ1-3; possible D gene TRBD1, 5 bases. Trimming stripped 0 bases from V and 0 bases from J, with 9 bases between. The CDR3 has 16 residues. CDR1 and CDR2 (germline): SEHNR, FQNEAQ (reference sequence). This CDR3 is CASSLAGGISGNTIYF. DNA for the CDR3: TGTGCCAGCAGCTTAGCTGGGGGAATCTCTGGAAACACCATATATTTT.

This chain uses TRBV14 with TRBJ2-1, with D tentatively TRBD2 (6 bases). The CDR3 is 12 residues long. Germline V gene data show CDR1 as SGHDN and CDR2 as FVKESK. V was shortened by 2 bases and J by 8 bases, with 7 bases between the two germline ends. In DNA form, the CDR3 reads TGTGCCAGCAGCCAAAGGAGGGATGAGCAGTTCTTC. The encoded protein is CASSQRRDEQFF.

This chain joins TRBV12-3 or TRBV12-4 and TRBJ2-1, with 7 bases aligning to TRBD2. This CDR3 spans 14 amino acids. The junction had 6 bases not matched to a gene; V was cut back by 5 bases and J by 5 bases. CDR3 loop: CASSNSGVDNEQFF. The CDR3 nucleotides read TGTGCCAGCAGTAACAGCGGGGTTGACAATGAGCAGTTCTTC.